This T cell receptor beta chain was documented in a study of T cell changes during pregnancy in multiple sclerosis. CDR1 and CDR2 from the germline V gene are GTSNPN and SVGIG (reference sequence). V was clipped by 3 bases and J by 0 bases, with 24 bases between them. The CDR3 is made up of 20 amino acids. The assay was immunoSEQ multiplex PCR, and TCRdb's table has in-frame clones only and misses some. Here the sample spans 75,000 to 95,000 clones, 85% to 95% being singletons. The material was peripheral blood, obtained in the second trimester of pregnancy. The sequence came from a female donor with multiple sclerosis, enrolled in a pregnancy study. The chain links TRBV30 to TRBJ1-6, with D possibly being TRBD1 (6 bases). The CDR3 DNA reads TGTGCCTGGAGCTCGGACAGCTTATCTGCCTTCCTCTCCTATAATTCACCCCTCCACTTT. It codes for CAWSSDSLSAFLSYNSPLHF.